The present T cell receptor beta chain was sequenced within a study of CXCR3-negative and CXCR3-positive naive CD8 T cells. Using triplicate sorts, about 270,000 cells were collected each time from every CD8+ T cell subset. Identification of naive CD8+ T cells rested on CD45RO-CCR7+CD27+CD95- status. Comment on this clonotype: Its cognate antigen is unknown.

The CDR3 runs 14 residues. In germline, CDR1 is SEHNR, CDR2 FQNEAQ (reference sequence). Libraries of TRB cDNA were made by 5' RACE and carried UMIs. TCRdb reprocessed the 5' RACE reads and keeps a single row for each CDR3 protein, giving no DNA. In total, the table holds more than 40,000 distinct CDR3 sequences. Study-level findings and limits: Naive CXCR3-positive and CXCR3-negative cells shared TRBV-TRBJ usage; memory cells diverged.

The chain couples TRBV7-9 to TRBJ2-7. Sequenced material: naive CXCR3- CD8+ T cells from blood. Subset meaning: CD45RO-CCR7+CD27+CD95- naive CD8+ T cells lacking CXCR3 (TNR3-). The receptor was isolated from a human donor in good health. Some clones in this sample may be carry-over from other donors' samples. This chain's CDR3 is CASSLVGDSYEQYF. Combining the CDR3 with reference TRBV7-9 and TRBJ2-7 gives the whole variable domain DTGVSQNPRHKITKRGQNVTFRCDPISEHNRLYWYRQTLGQGPEFLTYFQNEAQLEKSRLLSDRFSAERPKGSFSTLEIQRTEQGDSAMYLCASSLVGDSYEQYFGPGTRLTVT.